Below are 9 T cell receptor beta chains sequenced from a single sample in a study of regulatory T cells in long-lasting Graves disease. Construction of TCR beta libraries relied on iRepertoire HTBI primers and on Arm-PCR targeting CDR3 regions. TCRdb passed the multiplex PCR reads through MiXCR, listing each CDR3 protein once. The sample holds some 490,000 distinct CDR3 sequences, around 12% seen once. Time point indicated: newly diagnosed GD, antithyroid drugs for less than 3 months. The TCR library was made from RNA extracted from PBMCs. This sample also appeared in a second study, on T cells in Graves' hyperthyroidism and ophthalmopathy.

Specimen: peripheral blood mononuclear cells (PBMCs), collected at new diagnosis, from a patient treated with antithyroid drugs. Source of these receptors: a woman aged 30 to 39 with Graves disease.

This clonotype was detected only a few times. The chain's CDR3 is CASGSLLINYGYTF. CDR3 coding DNA: TGTGCCAGTGGTAGCCTTTTGATTAACTATGGCTACACCTTC. The rearrangement uses TRBV19 and TRBJ1-2; D is undetermined. From germline, CDR1 is LNHDA and CDR2 SQIVND (reference sequence). The CDR3 has 14 residues. V gave up 8 bases and J gave up 1 base, with 14 bases separating them.

With respect to this clonotype: It may be a read error: a sequence one base away is much more abundant. The CDR3 end shows no conserved phenylalanine or tryptophan, and so a read error is likely. J is TRBJ1-2 and V is TRBV25-1, with TRBD1 as a possible D gene (6 bases). Germline-derived CDR1 and CDR2 are MGHDK and SYGVNS. The CDR3 has 15 residues. The ends were cut back, 3 bases at V and 8 bases at J, with 19 bases in the middle. CDR3 sequence reads: CASSETGSSSRGYTL. CDR3 nucleotides: TGTGCCAGCAGTGAGACAGGTTCATCGAGTCGCGGCTACACCCTC.

This clonotype was seen repeatedly, ten times or more. The chain is built from TRBV20-1 and TRBJ1-2; D is unclear. Looked up from germline, CDR1 is DFQATT and CDR2 is SNEGSKA (reference sequence). CDR3 length equals 11 residues. Trimming pared 1 base from V and 3 bases from J, leaving 3 bases between. CDR3 bases: TGCAGTGCTAGAGGGTACTATGGCTACACCTTC. Residues: CSARGYYGYTF.

The sample holds a few counts of this clonotype. The rearrangement uses TRBV7-8 and TRBJ2-7, with 16 positions matching TRBD2. The CDR3 consists of 20 residues. J gave up 6 bases and V 2 bases, and 16 bases lay outside the gene matches. Germline CDR1 is SGHVS and CDR2 is FQNEAQ. The CDR3 sequence is CASSLIGLGLAGGGGGEQYF. As DNA, the CDR3 is TGTGCCAGCAGCTTAATTGGTCTGGGACTAGCGGGAGGGGGTGGTGGCGAGCAGTACTTC. The whole variable domain, remainder taken from reference TRBV7-8 and TRBJ2-7, is GAGVSQSPRYKVAKRGQDVALRCDPISGHVSLFWYQQALGQGPEFLTYFQNEAQLDKSGLPSDRFFAERPEGSVSTLKIQRTQQEDSAVYLCASSLIGLGLAGGGGGEQYFGPGTRLTVT.

The chain is built from TRBV11-3 and TRBJ2-2, with 11 bases aligning to TRBD2. Losses at the gene ends were 0 bases for V and 4 bases for J; bases not matched to a gene: 10. The germline V gene encodes CDR1 SGHNT and CDR2 YENEEA. The CDR3 consists of 19 residues. The CDR3 bases are TGTGCCAGCAGCTTAGATTGGCCTAGCGGGAGGCAAAGCACCGGGGAGCTGTTTTTT. Translation: CASSLDWPSGRQSTGELFF.

This clonotype was picked up many times. The rearrangement links TRBV9 to TRBJ2-1; 11 bases map to TRBD2. The CDR3 consists of 16 residues. J lost 6 bases, V lost 2 bases, and 7 bases had no gene match. Germline CDR1 is SGDLS and CDR2 is YYNGEE. In nucleotides, the CDR3 is TGTGCCAGCAGCGTCCAAGGAGGACTAGCGGGCAATGAGCAGTTCTTC. Translated, it gives CASSVQGGLAGNEQFF.

The genes are TRBV20-1 and TRBJ2-7, with TRBD2 identical over 9 bases. CDR3 length equals 17 residues. J lost 3 bases, V lost 4 bases, and 16 bases had no gene match. Germline loops: CDR1 DFQATT, CDR2 SNEGSKA (reference sequence). CDR3 protein: CSANGLAGTRALYEQYF. As DNA, the CDR3 is TGCAGTGCTAACGGCCTAGCGGGGACCAGGGCCCTCTACGAGCAGTACTTC.

The table lists this clonotype with many counts. J is TRBJ2-2 and V is TRBV24-1; D remains ambiguous. The germline CDR1 and CDR2 sequences are KGHDR and SFDVKD. The ends were cut back, 3 bases at V and 7 bases at J, with 11 bases in the middle. CDR3 length: 14 amino acids. This CDR3 reads CATSDRNLRGELFF. CDR3 nucleotides: TGTGCCACCAGTGATAGGAATCTCCGCGGGGAGCTGTTTTTT.

There are many counts of this clonotype. The chain combines TRBV6-9 with TRBJ2-6; D remains ambiguous. Germline loops: CDR1 MNHGY, CDR2 SVAAGI. The CDR3 loop spans 17 amino acids. V was cut by 3 bases and J by 0 bases, with 12 bases left in between. CDR3 in amino acids: CASSYRIRLSGANVLTF. The CDR3 DNA is TGTGCCAGCAGTTACAGGATTCGACTCTCTGGGGCCAACGTCCTGACTTTC.